The entry below gives a single T cell receptor (beta chain) sequence along with its context. Its specificity is unknown. The data belong to a study of beta chain features in type 1 diabetes. Across the whole study: No age, gender or cell yield differences were seen between patients and healthy donors. Sorted cells, about 98,000,000 in number, were examined across all samples. Broader study findings: The similarity of naive, central memory and Treg TCRB repertoires appeared greater among patients than among healthy donors.

Germline lookup yields CDR1 MNHEY and CDR2 SMNVEV (reference sequence). V dropped 8 bases and J dropped 0; count of bases not matched to a gene: 11. The CDR3 totals 17 residues. Every isolated RNA sample was fully reverse transcribed, so sequencing captured expressed TCRB transcripts. Measured with immunoSEQ multiplex PCR; TCRdb has only the in-frame clones, and not every one. This sample carries 200,000 to 250,000 clones, 9.6% of them seen once, and the ten largest clones take 0.034%. By way of CD45RO/CCR7/CD25/CD127/CD95/CD27, the CD4+ regulatory, stem cell-like memory, central memory and naive cells were sorted.

The TCR comes from a woman aged 18 to 35 in good health. Specimen: naive CD4+ T cells from blood. The chain uses TRBV27 and TRBJ2-3; TRBD2 agrees at 10 bases. The CDR3 spells CASGGAGGLLSTDTQYF. The CDR3 bases are TGTGCCAGCGGCGGAGCGGGGGGGCTTCTTAGCACAGATACGCAGTATTTT.